The T cell receptor (beta chain) described here comes from a study of cytomegalovirus exposure and HLA in healthy donors. Primers: 60 Vbeta forward and 13 Jbeta reverse. The method was immunoSEQ multiplex PCR; TCRdb's version includes in-frame clones alone and lacks a portion of them. The data show 150,000 to 200,000 clones, 70% to 75% seen once. Per germline, CDR1 LGHNT and CDR2 FRNRAP. The CDR3 is made up of 14 amino acids. V lost 5 bases to trimming and J lost 6 bases, with 16 bases between them. Sequencing was carried out using PBMCs. This receptor was identified in a young man in good health and CMV-seropositive. V is TRBV12-5 and J is TRBJ1-1, with D possibly matching TRBD1 (5 bases). CDR3 amino acids: CASGPGLAIPEAFF. CDR3 DNA sequence: TGTGCTAGTGGTCCAGGGTTGGCTATCCCTGAAGCTTTCTTT.